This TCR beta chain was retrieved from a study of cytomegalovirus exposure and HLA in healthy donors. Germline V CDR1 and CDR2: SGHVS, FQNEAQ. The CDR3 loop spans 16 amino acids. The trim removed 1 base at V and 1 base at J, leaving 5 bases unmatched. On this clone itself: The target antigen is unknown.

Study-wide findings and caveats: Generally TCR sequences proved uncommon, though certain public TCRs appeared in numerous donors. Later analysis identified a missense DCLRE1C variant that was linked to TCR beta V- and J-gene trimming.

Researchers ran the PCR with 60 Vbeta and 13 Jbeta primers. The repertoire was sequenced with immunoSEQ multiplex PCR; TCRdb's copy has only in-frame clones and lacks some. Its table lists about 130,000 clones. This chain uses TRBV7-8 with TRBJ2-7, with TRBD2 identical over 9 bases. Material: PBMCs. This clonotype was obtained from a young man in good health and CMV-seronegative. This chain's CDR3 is CASSLGTSDKSYEQYF. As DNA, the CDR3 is TGTGCCAGCAGCTTAGGGACTAGCGATAAATCCTACGAGCAGTACTTC.